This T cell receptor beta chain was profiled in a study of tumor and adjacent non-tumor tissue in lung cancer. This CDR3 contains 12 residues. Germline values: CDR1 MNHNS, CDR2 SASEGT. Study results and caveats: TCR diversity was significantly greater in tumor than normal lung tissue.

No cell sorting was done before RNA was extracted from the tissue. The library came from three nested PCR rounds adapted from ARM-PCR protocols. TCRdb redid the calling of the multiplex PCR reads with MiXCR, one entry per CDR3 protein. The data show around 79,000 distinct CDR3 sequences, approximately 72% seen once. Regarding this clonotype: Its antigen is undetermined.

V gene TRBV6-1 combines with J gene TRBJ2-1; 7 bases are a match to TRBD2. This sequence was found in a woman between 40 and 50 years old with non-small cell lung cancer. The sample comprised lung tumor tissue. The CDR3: CESSEFGTTQFF. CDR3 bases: TGTGAAAGCAGTGAATTCGGGACTACGCAGTTCTTC.